The 24 T cell receptor beta chains below all came from one sample that was sequenced in a study of T cell repertoires in cytomegalovirus infection. TCRdb used MiXCR to reprocess the reads, holding one entry per CDR3 protein. The table records around 740,000 distinct CDR3 sequences, roughly a third of them present only once. The sequencing sample was made of PBMCs. The receptors shown here come from a human donor in good health (CMV status not recorded). Some clones in this sample may be carry-over from other donors' samples.

This chain connects TRBV28 to TRBJ2-2, with no clear D. Germline values: CDR1 MDHEN, CDR2 SYDVKM. The CDR3 totals 14 residues. Trimming removed 5 bases from V and 6 bases from J, with 13 bases in between. The CDR3 here is CASSLKGFAGELFF. The DNA of the CDR3 is TGTGCCAGCAGTCTCAAGGGTTTCGCCGGGGAGCTGTTTTTT.

This clonotype was seen many times. The rearrangement links TRBV7-2 to TRBJ2-3, with a possible D match to TRBD2 (5 bases). The CDR3 consists of 12 residues. V was cut by 4 bases and J by 5 bases, with 7 bases left in between. Germline V gives CDR1 SGHTA, CDR2 FQGNSA. CDR3 region: CASSSGIDTQYF. CDR3 DNA sequence: TGTGCCAGCAGCTCGGGGATAGATACGCAGTATTTT. The variable domain in full, with the rest retrieved from reference TRBV7-2 and TRBJ2-3, is GAGVSQSPSNKVTEKGKDVELRCDPISGHTALYWYRQSLGQGLEFLIYFQGNSAPDKSGLPSDRFSAERTGGSVSTLTIQRTQQEDSAVYLCASSSGIDTQYFGPGTRLTVL.

The chain carries TRBV29-1 and TRBJ2-5; the match to TRBD1 covers 7 bases. J lost 2 bases, V lost 6 bases, and 9 bases had no gene match. The CDR3 has 14 residues. Germline loops: CDR1 SQVTM, CDR2 ANQGSEA. For the CDR3, the DNA is TGCAGCGTGGAACGCCGGGACAGACAAGAGACCCAGTACTTC. Encoded protein: CSVERRDRQETQYF. Full variable domain (rest looked up from reference TRBV29-1 and TRBJ2-5): SAVISQKPSRDICQRGTSLTIQCQVDSQVTMMFWYRQQPGQSLTLIATANQGSEATYESGFVIDKFPISRPNLTFSTLTVSNMSPEDSSIYLCSVERRDRQETQYFGPGTRLLVL.

This clonotype was seen only a few times. CDR3 protein: CASSRNFEKLFF. The CDR3 nucleotides are TGCGCCAGCAGCCGGAACTTTGAAAAACTGTTTTTT. The rearrangement uses TRBV4-1 and TRBJ1-4; D gene uncertain. Germline CDR1 MGHRA, CDR2 YSYEKL. V lost 4 bases, J lost 7 bases, and 7 bases lay in between. This CDR3 region has 12 residues.

This rearrangement joins TRBV28 to TRBJ2-5; D is perhaps TRBD2 (5 bases). Trimming removed 6 bases at V and 1 base at J, with 12 bases between. The CDR3 loop spans 14 amino acids. Germline V CDR1 and CDR2: MDHEN, SYDVKM. CDR3 loop: CASRPLAFQETQYF. The CDR3 DNA is TGTGCCAGCAGACCCTTAGCGTTCCAAGAGACCCAGTACTTC.

This sequence joins TRBV15 and TRBJ1-1, with D uncertain. Trimming took off 0 bases at V and 0 bases at J, with 11 bases between the two ends. The CDR3 contains 16 residues. Germline-derived CDR1 and CDR2 are LNHNV and YYDKDF (reference sequence). CDR3 region: CATSRDGPSMNTEAFF. CDR3 sequence (DNA): TGTGCCACCAGCAGAGACGGACCCTCCATGAACACTGAAGCTTTCTTT.

The chain is built from TRBV19 and TRBJ2-7; TRBD1 aligns across 9 bases. The CDR3 loop spans 16 amino acids. Germline V gene lookup returns CDR1 LNHDA and CDR2 SQIVND (reference sequence). Germline trimming cut 1 base from V and 2 bases from J; bases unmatched to any gene: 6. The CDR3 is CASSIAHRQGAYEQYF. DNA of the CDR3: TGTGCCAGTAGTATAGCCCATCGACAGGGGGCCTACGAGCAGTACTTC.

The gene calls are TRBV4-3 and TRBJ1-4; weak D call: TRBD1 (5 bases). The V gene lost 1 base and the J gene lost 8 bases, with 8 bases spanning the gap. The CDR3 sequence is 13 residues long. Germline V gene sequence: CDR1 LGHNA, CDR2 YSLEER. The CDR3, as DNA: TGCGCCAGCAGCCAAGGACGGGACGAAAAACTGTTTTTT. Translating gives CASSQGRDEKLFF.

This sequence joins TRBV20-1 and TRBJ1-3; D perhaps matches TRBD1 (5 bases). The CDR3 length is 12 residues. V lost 6 bases to trimming and J lost 4 bases, with 10 bases between them. CDR1 is DFQATT, CDR2 SNEGSKA, per germline (reference sequence). This CDR3 is CSAGTVGNTIYF. In DNA, the CDR3 is TGCAGTGCGGGGACCGTAGGAAACACCATATATTTT.

The chain carries TRBV10-3 and TRBJ2-3; D assignment may be TRBD1 or TRBD2 (5 bases each). Trimming took 6 bases from V and 1 from J, leaving 23 bases between them. CDR1 and CDR2 (germline): ENHRY, SYGVKD. This CDR3 has 18 amino acids. The CDR3 loop reads CAIRGTDFPLGGTDTQYF. CDR3 nucleotide sequence: TGTGCCATCAGAGGGACCGACTTCCCTCTGGGGGGCACAGATACGCAGTATTTT.

This clonotype was seen once. Germline and junction disagree at one end, which may indicate a read error. The chain carries TRBV20-1 and TRBJ2-1, with D uncertain. CDR1 is DFQATT, CDR2 SNEGSKA, per germline (reference sequence). CDR3 length equals 15 residues. The CDR3 protein is CSARDLAYSYNEQLF. The CDR3 coding sequence is TGCAGTGCTAGAGATTTGGCTTACTCCTACAATGAGCAGTTGTTC.

This clonotype was counted a few times. The chain combines TRBV11-3 with TRBJ2-3, with D tentatively TRBD2 (5 bases). Germline CDR1 reads SGHNT; CDR2 reads YENEEA. The CDR3 has 16 residues. Trimming removed 1 base at V and 6 bases at J, with 17 bases between. This CDR3 reads CASSLGDGVRPDTQYF. CDR3 nucleotide sequence: TGTGCCAGCAGCTTAGGTGACGGGGTCCGCCCCGATACGCAGTATTTT.

The rearrangement joins TRBV4-1 to TRBJ1-1; D not resolved. Germline loops: CDR1 MGHRA, CDR2 YSYEKL. V lost 0 bases, J lost 3 bases, and 8 bases lay in between. CDR3 length: 14 residues. The CDR3 reads CASSQEGGHTEAFF. The CDR3 DNA sequence: TGCGCCAGCAGCCAAGAAGGCGGCCACACTGAAGCTTTCTTT.

V usage is TRBV4-1 and J usage is TRBJ2-5; D not resolved. Per the germline V gene, CDR1 is MGHRA and CDR2 is YSYEKL. CDR3 length: 16 residues. Trimming left V 6 bases short and J 2 bases short, with 19 bases between. CDR3 protein: CASRRIGIGSQETQYF. The CDR3 coding sequence is TGCGCCAGCAGGCGGATAGGGATTGGTTCGCAAGAGACCCAGTACTTC.

The V and J genes are TRBV7-9 and TRBJ2-1, with TRBD2 matching over 7 bases. This CDR3 has 16 amino acids. The V segment lost 5 bases and the J segment 2 bases; nucleotides outside the gene matches: 9. CDR1 is SEHNR, CDR2 FQNEAQ, per germline (reference sequence). CDR3 protein: CASSAPKGLPYNEQFF. The CDR3 DNA follows: TGTGCCAGCAGCGCTCCGAAGGGACTACCCTACAATGAGCAGTTCTTC.

This clonotype has more than one count but fewer than ten. This chain connects TRBV30 to TRBJ2-5; 9 bases fit TRBD1. Germline V CDR1 and CDR2: GTSNPN, SVGIG (reference sequence). Trimming cost V 5 bases and J 4 bases; bases outside gene matches: 8. The CDR3 loop spans 14 amino acids. The CDR3, as DNA: TGTGCCTGGGACGGACAGGGGACGGGAGAGACCCAGTACTTC. Its protein is CAWDGQGTGETQYF.

A few counts support this clonotype. The chain has TRBV18 and TRBJ2-2, with TRBD1 matching 9 bases. The CDR3 loop spans 16 amino acids. Germline CDR1 reads KGHSH; CDR2 reads LQKENI. With 4 bases clipped from V and 1 base from J, the junction kept 4 bases outside the gene matches. CDR3 region: CASSRRQGVNTGELFF. DNA of the CDR3: TGTGCCAGCTCACGTCGACAGGGGGTGAACACCGGGGAGCTGTTTTTT.

This clonotype has only a few counts. The genes are TRBV28 and TRBJ2-2; 8 positions agree with TRBD1. Germline CDR1 reads MDHEN; CDR2 reads SYDVKM. The junction had 12 bases not matched to a gene; V was cut back by 8 bases and J by 4 bases. The CDR3 is made up of 16 amino acids. CDR3 in DNA: TGTGCCAGCTCCGGAACAGGGGGATCCTTCACCGGGGAGCTGTTTTTT. This sequence encodes CASSGTGGSFTGELFF.

This clonotype occurred once. In nucleotides, the CDR3 is TGTGCCAGCAGCCCCCGGGGGGCCTTCCCCTACGAGCAGTACTTC. This sequence encodes CASSPRGAFPYEQYF. The J gene is TRBJ2-7, the V gene TRBV7-8; D is possibly TRBD2 (7 bases). Trimming took off 5 bases at V and 2 bases at J, with 16 bases between the two ends. Germline V lookup: CDR1 SGHVS, CDR2 FQNEAQ. The CDR3 has 15 residues.

The rearrangement joins TRBV28 to TRBJ1-2, with D possibly matching TRBD1 (6 bases). Germline values: CDR1 MDHEN, CDR2 SYDVKM. This CDR3 is built from 13 residues. This CDR3 reads CSISTGQSHGYTF. CDR3 in DNA: TGTTCCATCAGTACCGGACAGTCCCATGGCTACACCTTC.

In its sample, this clonotype was seen a few times. This chain joins TRBV27 and TRBJ1-1; D not certain. Germline V gene sequence: CDR1 MNHEY, CDR2 SMNVEV (reference sequence). This CDR3 has 13 amino acids. V shed 7 bases and J shed 3 bases, with 12 bases lying between them. CDR3 DNA: TGTGCCAGCACTCCGGCGGGTGACACTGAAGCTTTCTTT. Its protein is CASTPAGDTEAFF.

The table lists this clonotype with many counts. The rearrangement joins TRBV7-2 to TRBJ2-1; no clear D gene. Germline V lookup: CDR1 SGHTA, CDR2 FQGNSA. This CDR3 is 12 amino acids long. V shed 1 base and J shed 10 bases, with 8 bases lying between them. The CDR3 spells CASSLGYREQFF. The CDR3 bases are TGTGCCAGCAGCTTAGGCTACCGAGAGCAGTTCTTC.

The V and J genes are TRBV28 and TRBJ1-2; D gene ambiguous. The germline gives CDR1 MDHEN, CDR2 SYDVKM. This CDR3 is built from 13 residues. Trimming left V 3 bases short and J 8 bases short, with 13 bases between. As DNA, the CDR3 is TGTGCCAGCAGTTTTAAGCTCTGGGAAGGCTACACCTTC. Encoded protein: CASSFKLWEGYTF.

This clonotype was detected only a few times. The chain combines TRBV7-2 with TRBJ2-7; TRBD1 is a possible D gene (5 bases). The V end was cut by 1 base, the J end by 3 bases, with 13 bases between. Germline V CDR1 and CDR2: SGHTA, FQGNSA. The CDR3 spans 15 residues. Written as DNA, the CDR3 is TGTGCCAGCAGCTTAGAGGCAGGGCCCGTCTACGAGCAGTACTTC. It yields the protein CASSLEAGPVYEQYF.